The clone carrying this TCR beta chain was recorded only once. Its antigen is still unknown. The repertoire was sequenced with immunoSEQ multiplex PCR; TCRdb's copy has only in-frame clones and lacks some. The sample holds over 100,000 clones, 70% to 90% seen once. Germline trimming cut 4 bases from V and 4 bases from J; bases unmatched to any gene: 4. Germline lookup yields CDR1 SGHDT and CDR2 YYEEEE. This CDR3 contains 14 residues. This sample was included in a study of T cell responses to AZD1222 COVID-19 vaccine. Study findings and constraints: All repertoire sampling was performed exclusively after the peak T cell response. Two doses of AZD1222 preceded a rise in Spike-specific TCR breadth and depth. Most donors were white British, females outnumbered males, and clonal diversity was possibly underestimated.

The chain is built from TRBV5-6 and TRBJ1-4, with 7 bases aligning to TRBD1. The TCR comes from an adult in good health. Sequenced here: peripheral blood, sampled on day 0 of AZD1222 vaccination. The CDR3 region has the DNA TGTGCCAGCAGCAAACAGGGGAATAATGAAAAACTGTTTTTT. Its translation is CASSKQGNNEKLFF. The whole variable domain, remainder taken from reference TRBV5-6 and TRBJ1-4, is DAGVTQSPTHLIKTRGQQVTLRCSPKSGHDTVSWYQQALGQGPQFIFQYYEEEERQRGNFPDRFSGHQFPNYSSELNVNALLLGDSALYLCASSKQGNNEKLFFGSGTQLSVL.